What follows are 7 T cell receptor beta chains derived from one specimen sequenced in a study of CD8+CD57+ T cells in acquired aplastic anemia (dated by TCRdb to the late 2010s). The instrument was an Illumina HiSeq 2000. Genomic DNA served as template for TCR beta VDJ combination and CDR3 sequence profiling. TCRdb cleaned the public reads at Q25 with fastp, built clones with MiXCR and kept in-frame beta chains. Each entry is one CDR3 protein sequence, shown with its most common DNA and genes. This sample lists a few hundred thousand distinct CDR3 sequences; about a third were detected once. Less than 0.85% of the sample comes from the top ten. Flow cytometry had shown CD8+CD57+ cell expansion in the patients selected for sequencing. Sequencing input: sorted CD4+, CD8+, or CD8+CD57+ T cells (not recorded which) from PBMCs. These receptor sequences come from a human donor with aplastic anemia.

This clonotype has just a few counts. A junction end diverges from the germline sequence, so it may reflect a read error. The rearrangement uses TRBV7-2 and TRBJ2-7; weak D call: TRBD1 (5 bases). CDR1 is SGHTA and CDR2 is FQGNSA in the germline V gene. The CDR3 contains 13 residues. CDR3 region: CAGSSPQGYEQYF. The CDR3 nucleotides read TGTGCCGGCAGCTCACCCCAGGGCTACGAGCAGTACTTC.

This clonotype was seen repeatedly, ten times or more. The chain uses TRBV12-3 or TRBV12-4 and TRBJ1-2; 8 nucleotides align to TRBD1. The CDR3 extends over 15 amino acids. The V and J ends lost 6 bases and 4 bases, in that order; junction bases with no gene match: 10. The CDR3 reads CASRPSEQGGYGYTF. CDR3 in DNA: TGTGCCAGCAGACCGAGCGAACAGGGGGGCTATGGCTACACCTTC.

This clonotype was seen a few times. The chain carries TRBV5-6 and TRBJ1-3, with D possibly being TRBD1 (5 bases). The CDR3 length is 14 residues. Germline V gene data show CDR1 as SGHDT and CDR2 as YYEEEE. The V end lost 3 bases, the J end lost 9 bases, and 16 bases lay between the germline ends. This CDR3 reads CASSSGTTLVTIYF. The CDR3 DNA follows: TGTGCCAGCAGCTCGGGGACTACACTTGTCACCATATATTTT.

This clonotype occurred many times. V and J are TRBV25-1 and TRBJ2-7; D could derive from TRBD1 or TRBD2 (5 bases each). V lost 5 bases to trimming and J lost 0 bases, with 11 bases between them. This CDR3 is built from 14 residues. Germline CDR1 reads MGHDK; CDR2 reads SYGVNS. The CDR3 region is CASSRRDHSYEQYF. The DNA of the CDR3 is TGTGCCAGCAGTCGACGGGACCACTCCTACGAGCAGTACTTC.

The sample holds many counts of this clonotype. The rearrangement joins TRBV7-3 to TRBJ1-1, with no clear D. Germline V CDR1 and CDR2: SGHTA, FQGTGA. V was clipped by 0 bases and J by 8 bases, with 10 bases between them. This CDR3 comprises 13 residues. The CDR3 sequence: CASSLTSEVEAFF. The CDR3 bases are TGTGCCAGCAGCTTAACGTCCGAGGTCGAAGCTTTCTTT.

This chain connects TRBV6-5 to TRBJ1-3; tentative D call: TRBD1 (5 bases). CDR3 size: 16 residues. Per germline, CDR1 MNHEY and CDR2 SVGAGI. V lost 4 bases and J lost 0, with 13 bases in between. As DNA, the CDR3 is TGTGCCAGCAGTTTAACCAGACAGTTCTCTGGAAACACCATATATTTT. Encoded protein: CASSLTRQFSGNTIYF.

This clonotype was counted many times. The V call is TRBV6-6, the J call TRBJ1-3; D gene unclear. The V gene's germline CDR1 is MNHNY and CDR2 SVGAGI (reference sequence). Trimming removed 6 bases at V and 0 bases at J, with 6 bases between. CDR3 length: 13 residues. The CDR3 spells CASRDYSGNTIYF. Written as DNA, the CDR3 is TGTGCCAGCAGGGACTACTCTGGAAACACCATATATTTT.